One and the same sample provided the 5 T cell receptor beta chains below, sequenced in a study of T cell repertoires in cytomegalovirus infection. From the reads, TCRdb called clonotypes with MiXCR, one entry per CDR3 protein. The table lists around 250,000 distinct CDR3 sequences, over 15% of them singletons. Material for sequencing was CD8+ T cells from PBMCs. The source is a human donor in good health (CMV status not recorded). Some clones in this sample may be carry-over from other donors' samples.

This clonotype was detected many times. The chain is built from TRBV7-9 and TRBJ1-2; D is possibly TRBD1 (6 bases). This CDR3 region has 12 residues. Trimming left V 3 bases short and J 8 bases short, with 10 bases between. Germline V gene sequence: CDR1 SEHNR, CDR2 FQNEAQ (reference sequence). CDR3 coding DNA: TGTGCCAGCAGCTTTACAGGGTCGGGCTACACCTTC. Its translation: CASSFTGSGYTF.

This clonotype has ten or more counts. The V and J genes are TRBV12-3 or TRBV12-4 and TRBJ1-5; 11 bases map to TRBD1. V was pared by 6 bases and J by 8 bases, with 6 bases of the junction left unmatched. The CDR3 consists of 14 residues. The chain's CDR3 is CASSWTGGIEPQHF. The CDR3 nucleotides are TGTGCCAGCAGCTGGACAGGGGGCATAGAGCCCCAGCATTTT.

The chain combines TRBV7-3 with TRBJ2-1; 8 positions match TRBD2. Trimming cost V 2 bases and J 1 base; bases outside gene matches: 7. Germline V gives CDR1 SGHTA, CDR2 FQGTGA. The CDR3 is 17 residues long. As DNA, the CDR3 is TGTGCCAGCAGCTTAGCGGGGGGAGAAATTTCCTACAATGAGCAGTTCTTC. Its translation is CASSLAGGEISYNEQFF.

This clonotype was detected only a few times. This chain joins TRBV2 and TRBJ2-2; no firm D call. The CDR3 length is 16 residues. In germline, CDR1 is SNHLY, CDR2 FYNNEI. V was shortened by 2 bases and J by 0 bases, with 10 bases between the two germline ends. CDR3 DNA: TGTGCCAGCAGTGAATCGGCTGCTCCGAACACCGGGGAGCTGTTTTTT. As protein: CASSESAAPNTGELFF.

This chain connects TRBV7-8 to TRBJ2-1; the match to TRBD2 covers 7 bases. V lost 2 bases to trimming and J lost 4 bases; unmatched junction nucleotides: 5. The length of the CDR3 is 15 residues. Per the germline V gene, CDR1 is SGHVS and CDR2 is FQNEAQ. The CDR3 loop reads CASSLSAGVYNEQFF. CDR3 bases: TGTGCCAGCAGCTTATCGGCGGGGGTTTACAATGAGCAGTTCTTC.